This T cell receptor (beta chain) stems from a study of blood T cell repertoires in COVID-19. Clones were sequenced by immunoSEQ multiplex PCR, and TCRdb holds only the in-frame ones, with some missing. The sample has 210,000 or so clones; 65% to 85% are singletons. Germline lookup yields CDR1 SGHRS and CDR2 YFSETQ. Trimming shortened V by 4 bases and J by 2 bases, and 10 bases separated the two germline ends. This CDR3 is built from 15 residues. Participant age was roughly 18 to 90 years, and participants resided in around 24 US areas. Sequenced input: PBMCs or T cells enriched from blood (not recorded which). The rearrangement uses TRBV5-1 and TRBJ2-6; unclear D gene. The clonotype comes from a young man with acute COVID-19. The CDR3 spells CASSQDNPGANVLTF. The CDR3 DNA reads TGCGCCAGCAGCCAAGACAATCCTGGGGCCAACGTCCTGACTTTC.